This T cell receptor beta chain was recorded in a study of blood T cell repertoires in COVID-19. In the study overall: Acute and convalescent COVID-19 specimens originated in the United States, Italy and Spain. T cells, B-cell-depleted T cells, or PBMCs provided the cDNA or gDNA that served as material.

Profiled with immunoSEQ multiplex PCR; TCRdb holds only in-frame clones, not every one. The sample records fewer than 250,000 clones, roughly 80% being singletons. The CDR3 length is 15 residues. V lost 3 bases and J lost 7, with 16 bases in between. Looked up from germline, CDR1 is LNHDA and CDR2 is SQIVND (reference sequence). Sample: peripheral blood. The chain employs TRBV19 and TRBJ2-1; D is perhaps TRBD2 (5 bases). This TCR was recovered from a human donor in a cohort sampled during active COVID-19. The CDR3, as DNA: TGTGCCAGTAGTATTCGATCCCTAGCCGGTAATGAGCAGTTCTTC. This sequence encodes CASSIRSLAGNEQFF. The full variable domain, rest sourced from reference TRBV19 and TRBJ2-1, is DGGITQSPKYLFRKEGQNVTLSCEQNLNHDAMYWYRQDPGQGLRLIYYSQIVNDFQKGDIAEGYSVSREKKESFPLTVTSAQKNPTAFYLCASSIRSLAGNEQFFGPGTRLTVL.